Listed below are T cell receptor beta chains from one sample, sequenced in a study of blood T cell repertoires in COVID-19. Measured with immunoSEQ multiplex PCR; TCRdb has only the in-frame clones, and not every one. The profile shows roughly 250,000 clones, over 80% of them singletons. The sample comprised peripheral blood. These receptors all stem from a human donor in a cohort sampled during active COVID-19. CDR3s leave out the opening cysteine and the closing phenylalanine or tryptophan. The size of a clone is reported for some rows only, either as once, few or many, or as a class for expanded clones.

>TRBV13|14|.
ASSATRRAETGELF
>TRBV30|11|.
AWSAPPYGEQY
>TRBV25-1|12|.
ASRGRQGLYGYT
>TRBV6-4|13|.
ASSEALAPSYEQY
>TRBV6-5|9|.
ASSADQPQH
>TRBV18|14|.
ASSPPRGGDNSPLH
>TRBV5-1|12|.
ASSLVQGEETQY
>TRBV5-4|14|few
ASSSSMNSGANVLT
>TRBV11-1|11|.
ASRATGTNTIY
>TRBV28|11|.
ASIGRATGELF
>TRBV7-9|14|.
ASSSSRDSNTDTQY
>TRBV30|12|.
AWAHGQGTDTQY
>TRBV7-2|15|.
ASSTNRVSRSGNTIY
>TRBV5-4|13|.
ASSNRDKGWTEAF
>TRBV19|12|.
ASSSPGRGYEQY
>TRBV28|10|.
ASSSSHHEQF
>TRBV6-5|12|.
ASSYLQGGVSAF
>TRBV13|15|many
ASSLVGVAGGEYEQF
>TRBV7-9|16|.
ASSLLGDGGRLYNEQF
>TRBV19|12|.
ASSPQDRSNIQY
>TRBV5-1|16|.
ASSSKLQGAGANTEAF
>TRBV19|13|.
ASSTRSASTDTQY
>TRBV10-3|11|few
AVSGGPKGEQF
>TRBV6-5|11|.
ASRDQGASEAF
>TRBV7-2|12|.
ASSFDRGRREQY
>TRBV10-3|13|.
AISEATGGDQPQH
>TRBV6-5|13|once
ASRPGQGAWDEQY
>TRBV3-1/TRBV3-2|11|.
ASSRSGGHEQY
>TRBV2|13|.
ASRPDRGSTDTQY
>TRBV19|13|once
ASSPTGQPNSPLH
>TRBV7-9|14|.
ASSLVTGMRNQPQH
>TRBV12-5|16|.
ASGKIGTGVKSTGELF
>TRBV9|11|.
ASSLEDSRTQY
>TRBV15|14|.
ATSSADRGIGETQY
>TRBV18|14|.
ASSPSKGVTNTEAF
>TRBV5-1|12|once
ASSLGQIDSPLH
>TRBV6-5|13|.
ASSQIQGAGNTIY
>TRBV10-3|13|.
AAHGDRSLFYGYT
>TRBV28|11|.
ASSLTTNYGYT
>TRBV7-9|12|.
ASSLEAGLGEAF